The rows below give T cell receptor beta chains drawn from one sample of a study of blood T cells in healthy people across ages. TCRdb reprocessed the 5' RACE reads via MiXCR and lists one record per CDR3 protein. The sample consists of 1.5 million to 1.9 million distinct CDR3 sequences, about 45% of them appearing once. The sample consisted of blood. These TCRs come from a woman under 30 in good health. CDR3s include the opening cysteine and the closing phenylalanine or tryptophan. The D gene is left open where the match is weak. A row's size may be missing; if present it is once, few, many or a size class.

CASSYLLRQNNEQFF,TGTGCCAGCAGTTACCTACTGCGGCAGAACAATGAGCAGTTCTTC,-,TRBV6-2/TRBV6-3,TRBJ2-1,few
CASSEGTAKTNTEAFF,TGTGCCAGCAGCGAGGGGACAGCCAAAACCAACACTGAAGCTTTCTTT,TRBD1,TRBV9,TRBJ1-1,-
CASSYSPLAGGPSEQYF,TGTGCCAGCAGTTACTCCCCTCTAGCGGGGGGGCCTAGTGAGCAGTACTTC,TRBD2,TRBV6-5,TRBJ2-5,few
CASSPERLHTIQYF,TGTGCCAGCAGCCCAGAGCGGTTGCACACCATTCAGTACTTC,-,TRBV7-2,TRBJ2-4,few
CAISPGREGQFF,TGTGCCATCTCCCCAGGGCGGGAAGGGCAGTTCTTC,-,TRBV10-3,TRBJ2-1,-
CASSQAVGNTEKLFF,TGCGCCAGCAGCCAAGCGGTGGGTAATACCGAAAAACTGTTTTTT,-,TRBV4-1,TRBJ1-4,-
CSAMEAGGPYEQFF,TGCAGTGCCATGGAAGCGGGGGGGCCCTATGAGCAGTTCTTC,TRBD2,TRBV20-1,TRBJ2-1,-
CSAIPISGGGETQYF,TGCAGTGCTATCCCTATAAGCGGGGGAGGAGAGACCCAGTACTTC,TRBD2,TRBV20-1,TRBJ2-5,many
CSAPSGTPYNEQFF,TGCAGTGCTCCCTCCGGGACACCTTACAATGAGCAGTTCTTC,-,TRBV20-1,TRBJ2-1,few
CSATPGGSRFYREQYF,TGCAGTGCAACGCCCGGCGGGAGTAGATTTTACCGCGAGCAGTACTTC,TRBD2,TRBV20-1,TRBJ2-7,few
CASSLKHGQGYEQYF,TGTGCCAGCAGCCTTAAGCACGGACAGGGCTACGAGCAGTACTTC,TRBD1,TRBV27,TRBJ2-7,-
CASSLRGTGTTLLHEQYF,TGCGCCAGCAGCTTGAGGGGGACAGGAACCACCCTTCTCCACGAGCAGTACTTC,TRBD1,TRBV5-1,TRBJ2-7,-
CASSYGTRTGELFF,TGTGCCAGCAGTTACGGTACTAGGACCGGGGAGCTGTTTTTT,-,TRBV6-2/TRBV6-3,TRBJ2-2,few
CASIRRGSGISYNEQFF,TGTGCCAGCATCCGACGGGGCAGTGGAATATCCTACAATGAGCAGTTCTTC,-,TRBV11-2,TRBJ2-1,-
CSALGGAGQPQHF,TGCAGCGCCCTGGGGGGCGCGGGTCAGCCCCAGCATTTT,-,TRBV29-1,TRBJ1-5,many
CASSRLSRDRGRGGSNQPQHF,TGTGCCAGCAGTAGACTCTCCCGGGACAGGGGGCGCGGGGGTAGCAATCAGCCCCAGCATTTT,TRBD1,TRBV28,TRBJ1-5,-
CASSGLSSYNEQFF,TGTGCCAGCAGCGGGCTGAGCTCCTACAATGAGCAGTTCTTC,-,TRBV6-1,TRBJ2-1,few
CASSSPVTRELFF,TGTGCCAGCAGTTCCCCCGTTACACGGGAGCTGTTTTTT,-,TRBV6-5,TRBJ2-2,few
CSARAWAVNEKLFF,TGCAGTGCTAGAGCTTGGGCAGTTAATGAAAAACTGTTTTTT,-,TRBV20-1,TRBJ1-4,-
CASSQEVLPLAGGHTDTQYF,TGCGCCAGCAGCCAAGAAGTTCTGCCGCTAGCGGGGGGGCACACAGATACGCAGTATTTT,TRBD2,TRBV4-3,TRBJ2-3,few
CASSLNRGSGEQYF,TGTGCCAGCAGCTTAAATCGCGGTTCGGGGGAGCAGTACTTC,-,TRBV7-2,TRBJ2-7,-
CAISESLDTGHGYTF,TGTGCCATCAGTGAGTCCCTAGACACAGGGCATGGCTACACCTTC,-,TRBV10-3,TRBJ1-2,few
CASSVFQGTYNEQFF,TGTGCCAGCAGCGTTTTCCAGGGTACCTACAATGAGCAGTTCTTC,-,TRBV9,TRBJ2-1,few
CASSIGLAEINEQFF,TGTGCCAGCTCAATCGGACTAGCGGAGATCAATGAGCAGTTCTTC,TRBD2,TRBV18,TRBJ2-1,-
CSASPTSGGPNEQFF,TGCAGTGCTAGCCCCACTAGCGGGGGGCCCAATGAGCAGTTCTTC,TRBD2,TRBV20-1,TRBJ2-1,once
CARDTRPGANVLTF,TGTGCCAGGGATACCCGGCCTGGGGCCAACGTCCTGACTTTC,-,TRBV6-1,TRBJ2-6,-
CASSQGGTSFGDTQYF,TGCGCCAGCAGCCAAGGGGGGACTAGTTTTGGAGATACGCAGTATTTT,TRBD2,TRBV4-3,TRBJ2-3,-
CSTRGPSGPHNEQFF,TGCAGTACTAGAGGCCCCAGCGGCCCACATAATGAGCAGTTCTTC,-,TRBV20-1,TRBJ2-1,-
CASGVRTGIFPLHF,TGTGCCAGCGGAGTAAGGACAGGGATATTCCCCCTCCACTTT,TRBD1,TRBV12-3/TRBV12-4,TRBJ1-6,few
CASSPGVGRTEAFF,TGTGCCAGCTCACCAGGGGTGGGGAGGACTGAAGCTTTCTTT,-,TRBV18,TRBJ1-1,-
CASTQGDSSYEQYF,TGTGCCAGCACCCAGGGGGACAGCTCCTACGAGCAGTACTTC,TRBD1,TRBV6-2/TRBV6-3,TRBJ2-7,-
CASRVQDRYNEQFF,TGTGCCAGCAGAGTCCAGGACAGGTACAATGAGCAGTTCTTC,TRBD1,TRBV6-5,TRBJ2-1,few
CSASRLAVNTGELFF,TGCAGTGCTAGTCGGCTAGCGGTGAACACCGGGGAGCTGTTTTTT,TRBD2,TRBV20-1,TRBJ2-2,-
CASSSSIETQYF,TGTGCCAGCAGTTCCTCGATTGAGACCCAGTACTTC,-,TRBV28,TRBJ2-5,-
CASSQEWLAGADTQYF,TGTGCCAGCAGCCAAGAGTGGCTAGCGGGAGCAGATACGCAGTATTTT,TRBD2,TRBV4-2,TRBJ2-3,-
CASSRKLGKSHEQYF,TGTGCCAGCAGCCGGAAACTCGGGAAGTCCCACGAGCAGTACTTC,-,TRBV12-3/TRBV12-4,TRBJ2-7,-
CASSQAAGGSSYNEQFF,TGCGCCAGCAGCCAAGCCGCGGGGGGATCTTCCTACAATGAGCAGTTCTTC,TRBD2,TRBV4-1,TRBJ2-1,-
CASSLNPGLTNNEQYF,TGTGCCAGCAGCCTTAACCCGGGACTGACTAACAATGAGCAGTACTTC,-,TRBV21-1,TRBJ2-7,-
CSVVGLAGYYEQYF,TGCAGCGTTGTAGGGCTAGCGGGGTACTACGAGCAGTACTTC,TRBD2,TRBV29-1,TRBJ2-7,many
CASTHGGGTSYEQYF,TGTGCCAGCACCCATGGGGGGGGAACCTCCTACGAGCAGTACTTC,TRBD2,TRBV7-2,TRBJ2-7,few
CASGGGSAGAQSTDTQYF,TGTGCTAGTGGGGGGGGGTCAGCGGGGGCTCAAAGCACAGATACGCAGTATTTT,TRBD2,TRBV12-5,TRBJ2-3,-
CASSKSRTAGGAEGNTIYF,TGTGCCAGCAGCAAATCACGGACGGCAGGGGGCGCGGAGGGAAACACCATATATTTT,-,TRBV21-1,TRBJ1-3,once
CASSNSQDQAYEQYF,TGTGCCAGCAGCAATAGTCAGGACCAAGCCTACGAGCAGTACTTC,-,TRBV7-2,TRBJ2-7,-
CAIGGSVGNTIYF,TGTGCCATCGGCGGATCGGTCGGAAACACCATATATTTT,-,TRBV10-3,TRBJ1-3,-
CASSFTGEDTDTQYF,TGCGCCAGCAGCTTCACAGGGGAAGACACAGATACGCAGTATTTT,TRBD1,TRBV5-1,TRBJ2-3,-